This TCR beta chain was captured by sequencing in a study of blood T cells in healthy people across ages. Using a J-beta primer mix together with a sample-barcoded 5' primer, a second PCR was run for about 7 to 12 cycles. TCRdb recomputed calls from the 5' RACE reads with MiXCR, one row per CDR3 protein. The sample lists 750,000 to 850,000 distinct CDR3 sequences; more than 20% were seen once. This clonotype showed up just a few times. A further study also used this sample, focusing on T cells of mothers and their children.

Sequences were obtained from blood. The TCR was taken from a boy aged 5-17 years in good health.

As DNA, the CDR3 is TGCAGTGCTAGAGATTATAGCAATCAGCCCCAGCATTTT. Translated: CSARDYSNQPQHF. The chain couples TRBV20-1 to TRBJ1-5; no firm D call. The germline CDR1 and CDR2 sequences are DFQATT and SNEGSKA (reference sequence). V was cut by 0 bases and J by 0 bases, with 3 bases left in between. The CDR3 extends over 13 amino acids.